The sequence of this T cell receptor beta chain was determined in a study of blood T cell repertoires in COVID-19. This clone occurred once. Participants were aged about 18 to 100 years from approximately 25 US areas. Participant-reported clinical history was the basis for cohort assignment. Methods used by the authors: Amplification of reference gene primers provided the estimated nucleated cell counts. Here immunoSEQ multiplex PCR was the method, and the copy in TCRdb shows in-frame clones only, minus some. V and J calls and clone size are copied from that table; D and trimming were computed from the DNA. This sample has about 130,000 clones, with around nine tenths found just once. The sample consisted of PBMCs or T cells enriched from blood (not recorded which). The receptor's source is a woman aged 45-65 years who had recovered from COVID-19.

Here the CDR3 reads CASSDGQVHGYTF. CDR3 nucleotide sequence: TGTGCCAGCAGTGATGGACAGGTCCATGGCTACACCTTC. The chain links TRBV2 to TRBJ1-2; 7 positions agree with TRBD1. Germline-derived CDR1 and CDR2 are SNHLY and FYNNEI. V lost 3 bases to trimming and J lost 6 bases; unmatched junction nucleotides: 4. The CDR3 runs 13 residues. The full variable domain, in which reference TRBV2 and TRBJ1-2 provide the parts outside the CDR3, is EPEVTQTPSHQVTQMGQEVILRCVPISNHLYFYWYRQILGQKVEFLVSFYNNEISEKSEIFDDQFSVERPDGSNFTLKIRSTKLEDSAMYFCASSDGQVHGYTFGSGTRLTVV.